The 21 T cell receptor beta chains in this list originate from one sample, sequenced in a study of beta chain features in type 1 diabetes. Regarding the study as a whole: People with Type 1 diabetes carried modestly yet significantly shorter TCRB CDR3s in all four CD4+ subsets.

TCRB transcripts that were expressed got sequenced, as all of the isolated RNA had been reverse transcribed. The method was immunoSEQ multiplex PCR; TCRdb's version includes in-frame clones alone and lacks a portion of them. The table includes about 170,000 clones, around 7.9% detected once. Which antigens these TCRs recognize remains unknown. The sample taken for sequencing was central memory CD4+ T cells from blood. These receptors all come from a man younger than 35 with type 1 diabetes.

This clone was recorded at least ten times. The V call is TRBV7-2, the J call TRBJ2-7, with 10 bases fitting TRBD2. CDR1 SGHTA and CDR2 FQGNSA come from the germline V gene. The CDR3 loop spans 15 amino acids. The V gene end was trimmed by 5 bases and the J gene end by 1 base; junction bases not matched to a gene: 5. CDR3 nucleotide sequence: TGTGCCAGCAGCCGAACGACTAGCGGGTCCTACGAGCAGTACTTC. As protein: CASSRTTSGSYEQYF. The whole variable domain, remainder taken from reference TRBV7-2 and TRBJ2-7, is GAGVSQSPSNKVTEKGKDVELRCDPISGHTALYWYRQSLGQGLEFLIYFQGNSAPDKSGLPSDRFSAERTGGSVSTLTIQRTQQEDSAVYLCASSRTTSGSYEQYFGPGTRLTVT.

The genes are TRBV2 and TRBJ1-2, with 9 bases identical to TRBD1. CDR1 and CDR2 from the germline V gene are SNHLY and FYNNEI. Germline trimming cut 5 bases from V and 8 bases from J; bases unmatched to any gene: 9. The CDR3 length is 14 residues. This CDR3 reads CASSYAGTGPGYTF. Here the CDR3 DNA reads TGTGCCAGCAGTTACGCCGGGACAGGGCCCGGCTACACCTTC.

The rearrangement links TRBV6-5 to TRBJ2-7; 8 bases line up with TRBD1. The ends lost 2 bases at V and 0 bases at J; junction bases unmatched: 3. The germline V gene has CDR1 MNHEY and CDR2 SVGAGI. The CDR3 spans 15 residues. DNA for the CDR3: TGTGCCAGCAGTTACGGACAGGGTGCCTCCTACGAGCAGTACTTC. Its protein is CASSYGQGASYEQYF.

This sequence joins TRBV27 and TRBJ1-2; the match to TRBD1 covers 8 bases. V shed 8 bases, J shed 8 bases, and the junction held 7 bases outside the gene matches. This CDR3 region has 12 residues. Germline V gene lookup returns CDR1 MNHEY and CDR2 SMNVEV (reference sequence). CDR3 in amino acids: CASGRQGLGYTF. Written as DNA, the CDR3 is TGTGCCAGCGGACGACAGGGGCTGGGCTACACCTTC.

Concerning this clone: This specimen includes other DNA sequences encoding the same CDR3. This chain joins TRBV9 and TRBJ2-5; D gene ambiguous. This CDR3 region has 12 residues. Per the germline V gene, CDR1 is SGDLS and CDR2 is YYNGEE. The ends were cut back, 3 bases at V and 5 bases at J, with 8 bases in the middle. The CDR3 nucleotides read TGTGCCAGCAGCGCCCCCCGGGAGACCCAGTACTTC. This translates into CASSAPRETQYF.

The chain combines TRBV30 with TRBJ1-6, with D possibly being TRBD1 (6 bases). The V gene's germline CDR1 is GTSNPN and CDR2 SVGIG (reference sequence). Deletions cut 0 bases from V and 7 bases from J, with 10 bases between. CDR3 length equals 14 residues. The CDR3 loop reads CAWSVGQKNSPLHF. For the CDR3, the DNA is TGTGCCTGGAGTGTAGGACAGAAAAATTCACCCCTCCACTTT.

This clone was observed at least ten times. J is TRBJ1-1 and V is TRBV18, with 7 positions matching TRBD1. Germline V gives CDR1 KGHSH, CDR2 LQKENI. This CDR3 has 16 amino acids. V was pared by 1 base and J by 1 base, with 6 bases of the junction left unmatched. CDR3 sequence (DNA): TGTGCCAGCTCACCACGGGCGGGACAGAGGAACACTGAAGCTTTCTTT. Encoded protein: CASSPRAGQRNTEAFF.

This clone turned up a few times. The chain has TRBV4-3 and TRBJ1-2; a possible D gene is TRBD1 (5 bases). The CDR3 runs to 15 residues. V lost 0 bases and J lost 8, with 16 bases in between. Germline-derived CDR1 and CDR2 are LGHNA and YSLEER. CDR3 DNA sequence: TGCGCCAGCAGCCAAGATCCCAGGGTCCCCTCAGGCTACACCTTC. Its protein is CASSQDPRVPSGYTF.

This clone was seen more than once but under ten times. The chain is built from TRBV6-5 and TRBJ2-3, with 11 bases matching TRBD2. CDR1 MNHEY and CDR2 SVGAGI come from the germline V gene. This CDR3 region has 14 residues. Unmatched junction bases numbered 4, after V lost 5 bases and J lost 6 bases. This CDR3 reads CASSGTSGGDTQYF. CDR3 coding DNA: TGTGCCAGCAGTGGGACTAGCGGAGGGGATACGCAGTATTTT.

This clone was seen a handful of times. The CDR3 DNA is TGTGCCAGCTCACCAGAGGGGAACACTGAAGCTTTCTTT. It specifies CASSPEGNTEAFF. The chain couples TRBV18 to TRBJ1-1; no definite D call. CDR1 is KGHSH, CDR2 LQKENI, per germline. V lost 2 bases and J lost 1, with 5 bases in between. The CDR3 is 13 residues long.

This clone was observed once. The gene calls are TRBV5-6 and TRBJ2-7; no clear D. Germline V gives CDR1 SGHDT, CDR2 YYEEEE. CDR3 length: 12 residues. Trimming pared 2 bases from V and 2 bases from J, leaving 5 bases between. CDR3 sequence (DNA): TGTGCCAGCAGCTTTGGAGCCTACGAGCAGTACTTC. Amino acids: CASSFGAYEQYF.

This clone was observed a few times. The J gene is TRBJ2-5, the V gene TRBV30; TRBD1 agrees at 9 bases. With 5 bases clipped from V and 5 bases from J, the junction kept 6 bases outside the gene matches. The CDR3 extends over 13 amino acids. Germline CDR1 GTSNPN, CDR2 SVGIG (reference sequence). The CDR3 loop is CAWGQGLIETQYF. The CDR3 nucleotides read TGTGCCTGGGGACAGGGGCTAATCGAGACCCAGTACTTC.

This clone has only a few counts. The chain carries TRBV6-6 and TRBJ2-7; TRBD1 might be the D (5 bases). CDR1 is MNHNY, CDR2 SVGAGI, per germline (reference sequence). Trimming removed 0 bases from V and 5 bases from J, with 14 bases in between. The length of the CDR3 is 15 residues. The DNA of the CDR3 is TGTGCCAGCAGTTACTCTGGGTTTCCAGGGAACGAGCAGTACTTC. Translated: CASSYSGFPGNEQYF.

Turning to this clone: Mismatch with germline at one junction end may stem from a read error. The V gene is TRBV20-1, the J gene TRBJ2-7; 8 bases map to TRBD1. The CDR3 runs to 11 residues. CDR1 and CDR2 (germline): DFQATT, SNEGSKA (reference sequence). The CDR3 reads CSARDSNRQGF. The CDR3 coding sequence is TGCAGTGCTCGCGACTCCAATAGACAGGGGTTC.

The chain recombines TRBV5-1 with TRBJ2-1; 10 positions match TRBD2. Germline CDR1 is SGHRS and CDR2 is YFSETQ. CDR3 length: 15 amino acids. J gave up 6 bases and V 4 bases, and 7 bases lay outside the gene matches. The chain's CDR3 is CASSASLAGVNEQFF. CDR3 bases: TGCGCCAGCAGCGCAAGCCTAGCGGGAGTCAATGAGCAGTTCTTC.

The table lists this clone with a few counts. The chain carries TRBV7-2 and TRBJ2-5, with 7 bases fitting TRBD2. From germline, CDR1 is SGHTA and CDR2 FQGNSA. The CDR3 is 14 amino acids. J gave up 5 bases and V 5 bases, and 8 bases lay outside the gene matches. CDR3 in DNA: TGTGCCAGCAGCCCCACGCGGGGGTGGGAGACCCAGTACTTC. Amino acids: CASSPTRGWETQYF.

Only a few counts were recorded for this clone. The chain has TRBV2 and TRBJ2-6, with 9 bases that match TRBD1. Unmatched junction bases numbered 4, after V lost 4 bases and J lost 0 bases. CDR1 is SNHLY, CDR2 FYNNEI, per germline. The CDR3 covers 17 residues. CDR3 residues: CASSVGTGYSGANVLTF. The CDR3 nucleotides read TGTGCCAGCAGTGTCGGGACAGGGTACTCTGGGGCCAACGTCCTGACTTTC.

This clone has a handful of counts. The rearrangement links TRBV11-2 to TRBJ2-5; weak D call: TRBD1 (5 bases). The CDR3 has 15 residues. V was pared by 4 bases and J by 1 base, with 13 bases between. In germline, CDR1 is SGHAT, CDR2 FQNNGV. The CDR3 DNA reads as TGTGCCAGCAGCTCCATGACAGTCCCCCAAGAGACCCAGTACTTC. Its protein product is CASSSMTVPQETQYF.

At least ten counts were recorded for this clone. CDR3 sequence: CASSEARGGSGELFF. The CDR3 nucleotides read TGTGCCAGCAGTGAAGCGAGGGGAGGATCCGGGGAGCTGTTTTTT. The chain uses TRBV2 and TRBJ2-2; possibly TRBD2 for D (6 bases). Trimming shortened V by 0 bases and J by 6 bases, and 11 bases separated the two germline ends. Germline loops: CDR1 SNHLY, CDR2 FYNNEI. The CDR3 consists of 15 residues.

The rearrangement links TRBV7-9 to TRBJ2-3; 10 positions agree with TRBD2. CDR3 size: 14 residues. The germline CDR1 and CDR2 sequences are SEHNR and FQNEAQ (reference sequence). V trimming: 5 bases; J trimming: 7 bases; junction bases outside the gene matches: 6. CDR3 in amino acids: CASSASGSTNTQYF. CDR3 nucleotide sequence: TGTGCCAGCAGCGCTAGCGGGAGCACGAATACGCAGTATTTT.

This clone was seen once. J is TRBJ2-5 and V is TRBV2, with 9 bases matching TRBD1. Trimming removed 5 bases from V and 11 bases from J; junction bases left unmatched: 6. Germline loops: CDR1 SNHLY, CDR2 FYNNEI. The CDR3 length is 12 residues. CDR3 in amino acids: CASSLGQGEQYF. CDR3 nucleotide sequence: TGTGCCAGCAGTCTGGGACAGGGTGAGCAGTACTTC.